This passage covers 11 T cell receptor beta chains from one sample sequenced in a study of T cell changes during pregnancy in multiple sclerosis. The protocol was immunoSEQ multiplex PCR, while the TCRdb copy is restricted to in-frame clones and leaves out a portion. The sample comprises around 51,000 clones, 85% to 95% of which are singletons, and about 0.5% rests with the top ten. The material was CD4+ T cells from peripheral blood mononuclear cells, obtained in the second trimester of pregnancy. The receptors derive from a female donor with multiple sclerosis, enrolled in a pregnancy study.

This clone has a handful of counts. The identical CDR3 is also encoded by other nucleotide sequences in the sample. This chain connects TRBV25-1 to TRBJ1-6; 7 bases are a match to TRBD1. CDR3 length equals 14 residues. With 4 bases clipped from V and 4 bases from J, the junction kept 1 base outside the gene matches. The V gene's germline CDR1 is MGHDK and CDR2 SYGVNS. The chain's CDR3 is CASSGTGYNSPLHF. As DNA, the CDR3 is TGTGCCAGCAGTGGGACAGGTTATAATTCACCCCTCCACTTT. The full variable domain, its missing parts supplied by reference TRBV25-1 and TRBJ1-6, is EADIYQTPRYLVIGTGKKITLECSQTMGHDKMYWYQQDPGMELHLIHYSYGVNSTEKGDLSSESTVSRIRTEHFPLTLESARPSHTSQYLCASSGTGYNSPLHFGNGTRLTVT.

In the case of this clone: The junction and the germline gene differ at one end; a read error may be behind it. This CDR3 is also generated by other DNA sequences in the sample. The chain employs TRBV9 and TRBJ1-1, with D unresolved. Germline V gene lookup returns CDR1 SGDLS and CDR2 YYNGEE. This CDR3 comprises 14 residues. The CDR3 DNA reads as TGTGCCAGCAGCACCCCAGGTCAGTACACTGAAGCCTTCTTT. This gives the protein CASSTPGQYTEAFF. The full variable domain, completed using reference TRBV9 and TRBJ1-1, is DSGVTQTPKHLITATGQRVTLRCSPRSGDLSVYWYQQSLDQGLQFLIQYYNGEERAKGNILERFSAQQFPDLHSELNLSSLELGDSALYFCASSTPGQYTEAFFGQGTRLTVV.

The V gene is TRBV19, the J gene TRBJ1-1; D is possibly TRBD1 (6 bases). From germline, CDR1 is LNHDA and CDR2 SQIVND (reference sequence). This CDR3 spans 15 amino acids. The germline V and J ends were trimmed by 7 bases and 0 bases, with 15 bases remaining between them. The CDR3 is CASKPWTAMNTEAFF. CDR3 coding DNA: TGTGCCAGTAAACCCTGGACAGCCATGAACACTGAAGCTTTCTTT.

The J gene is TRBJ2-2, the V gene TRBV6-6; tentatively, D is TRBD2 (5 bases). CDR1 and CDR2 (germline): MNHNY, SVGAGI (reference sequence). This CDR3 contains 13 residues. V was cut by 6 bases and J by 5 bases, with 10 bases left in between. CDR3 loop: CASSPRETGELFF. CDR3 in DNA: TGTGCCAGCAGCCCGAGGGAGACCGGGGAGCTGTTTTTT.

The rearrangement joins TRBV5-5 to TRBJ2-5; 8 nucleotides match TRBD1. The germline gives CDR1 SGHKS, CDR2 YYEKEE (reference sequence). The CDR3 loop spans 15 amino acids. The ends lost 5 bases at V and 5 bases at J; junction bases unmatched: 11. The CDR3 reads CASRRQGQGSETQYF. The CDR3 region has the DNA TGTGCCAGCAGGAGACAGGGGCAGGGGTCCGAGACCCAGTACTTC.

The chain is built from TRBV7-9 and TRBJ2-5; 8 nucleotides agree with TRBD1. CDR3 length: 16 residues. V lost 5 bases and J lost 4; bases outside the gene matches: 12. Germline V gene data show CDR1 as SEHNR and CDR2 as FQNEAQ (reference sequence). The CDR3 loop reads CASSRGQGRRGETQYF. The CDR3 DNA reads as TGTGCCAGCAGCCGAGGACAGGGCCGGCGAGGAGAGACCCAGTACTTC.

V usage is TRBV25-1 and J usage is TRBJ1-2; TRBD1 agrees at 7 bases. The V and J ends lost 4 bases and 8 bases, in that order; junction bases with no gene match: 10. CDR3 length equals 14 residues. Germline V gene sequence: CDR1 MGHDK, CDR2 SYGVNS. The CDR3 DNA follows: TGTGCCAGCAGTGCAGGGGGTATCCCGGCCGGCTACACCTTC. Translation gives CASSAGGIPAGYTF.

The chain joins TRBV9 to TRBJ2-1; D possibly corresponds to TRBD2 (5 bases). Germline CDR1 reads SGDLS; CDR2 reads YYNGEE. V lost 3 bases, J lost 0 bases, and 10 bases lay in between. This CDR3 is 15 amino acids long. The CDR3: CASSGGAGSYNEQFF. CDR3 nucleotides: TGTGCCAGCAGCGGCGGCGCGGGCTCCTACAATGAGCAGTTCTTC.

The chain uses TRBV19 and TRBJ1-2; TRBD1 matches at 8 bases. After removal of 4 bases from V and 2 bases from J, the junction contained 6 bases not matched to a gene. The V gene's germline CDR1 is LNHDA and CDR2 SQIVND (reference sequence). This CDR3 is built from 15 residues. CDR3 residues: CASSTRQGSNYGYTF. For the CDR3, the DNA is TGTGCCAGTAGTACTCGACAGGGGAGCAACTATGGCTACACCTTC.

The chain uses TRBV7-2 and TRBJ1-5; D may be TRBD1 (6 bases). Trimming took off 7 bases at V and 3 bases at J, with 13 bases between the two ends. Germline assignment: CDR1 SGHTA and CDR2 FQGNSA. This CDR3 contains 14 residues. The CDR3 reads CASTKTGDNQPQHF. DNA for the CDR3: TGTGCCAGCACCAAGACAGGAGACAATCAGCCCCAGCATTTT.

V is TRBV4-2 and J is TRBJ1-1, with TRBD1 matching over 8 bases. The CDR3 covers 17 residues. Germline CDR1 and CDR2: LGHNA and YNFKEQ. V gave up 0 bases and J gave up 4 bases; unmatched junction bases: 10. This CDR3 reads CASSQEGYSGGGTEAFF. CDR3 DNA sequence: TGTGCCAGCAGCCAAGAAGGCTACTCAGGGGGCGGCACTGAAGCTTTCTTT.